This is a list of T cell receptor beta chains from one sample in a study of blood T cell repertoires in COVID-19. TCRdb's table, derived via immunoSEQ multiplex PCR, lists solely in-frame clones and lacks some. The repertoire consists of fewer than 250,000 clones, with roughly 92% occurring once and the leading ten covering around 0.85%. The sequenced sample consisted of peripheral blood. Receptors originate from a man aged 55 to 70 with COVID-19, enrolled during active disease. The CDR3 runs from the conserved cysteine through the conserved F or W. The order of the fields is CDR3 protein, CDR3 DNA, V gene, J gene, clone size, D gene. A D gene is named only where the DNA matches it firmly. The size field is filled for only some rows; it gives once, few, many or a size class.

CDR3: CASGPGQPNEAGYTF; DNA: TGTGCTAGTGGCCCCGGACAGCCGAACGAAGCTGGCTACACCTTC; V: TRBV12-5; J: TRBJ1-2; size: -; D: -
CDR3: CASSSPQGHEQYF; DNA: TGTGCCAGCAGCTCCCCCCAGGGCCACGAGCAGTACTTC; V: TRBV11-2; J: TRBJ2-7; size: -; D: -
CDR3: CASSLGGSLGYTF; DNA: TGTGCCAGCAGCTTAGGTGGCAGTTTGGGCTACACCTTC; V: TRBV7-2; J: TRBJ1-2; size: -; D: -
CDR3: CASSYRGDGNTIYF; DNA: TGTGCCAGCAGTTATCGGGGGGATGGAAACACCATATATTTT; V: TRBV6-5; J: TRBJ1-3; size: -; D: -
CDR3: CASSPRQGNNEQFF; DNA: TGTGCCAGCTCACCGAGACAGGGTAACAATGAGCAGTTCTTC; V: TRBV18; J: TRBJ2-1; size: -; D: TRBD1
CDR3: CASSPWGGNEQFF; DNA: TGTGCCAGCAGCCCCTGGGGGGGCAATGAGCAGTTCTTC; V: TRBV3-1/TRBV3-2; J: TRBJ2-1; size: -; D: TRBD2
CDR3: CASSSGTGVRYTF; DNA: TGTGCCAGCAGTTCCGGGACAGGGGTCCGCTACACCTTC; V: TRBV12-3/TRBV12-4; J: TRBJ1-2; size: -; D: TRBD1
CDR3: CASSLPGAYNEQFF; DNA: TGCGCCAGCAGCTTACCGGGAGCCTACAATGAGCAGTTCTTC; V: TRBV5-1; J: TRBJ2-1; size: -; D: -
CDR3: CASSQGGTRKETQYF; DNA: TGTGCCAGCAGCCAAGGGGGGACTAGAAAAGAGACCCAGTACTTC; V: TRBV3-1/TRBV3-2; J: TRBJ2-5; size: -; D: TRBD2
CDR3: CASSTRLASGEQFF; DNA: TGTGCCAGCAGCACCCGACTAGCAAGCGGTGAGCAGTTCTTC; V: TRBV9; J: TRBJ2-1; size: -; D: TRBD2
CDR3: CATSKGQGDNYGYTF; DNA: TGTGCCACCTCGAAGGGGCAGGGTGATAACTATGGCTACACCTTC; V: TRBV19; J: TRBJ1-2; size: -; D: -
CDR3: CASSQGGDSSPLHF; DNA: TGCGCCAGCAGCCAAGGGGGGGACAGTTCACCCCTCCACTTT; V: TRBV4-1; J: TRBJ1-6; size: -; D: TRBD1
CDR3: CASSFGQGTGEQYF; DNA: TGTGCCAGCAGCTTCGGACAGGGCACGGGCGAGCAGTACTTC; V: TRBV5-5; J: TRBJ2-7; size: -; D: TRBD1
CDR3: CASSQGGGLAGNEQFF; DNA: TGTGCCAGCAGCCAAGGAGGGGGACTAGCCGGCAATGAGCAGTTCTTC; V: TRBV4-2; J: TRBJ2-1; size: -; D: TRBD2
CDR3: CASSEMTMSGGSYNEQFF; DNA: TGTGCCAGCAGTGAGATGACTATGAGCGGCGGCTCCTACAATGAGCAGTTCTTC; V: TRBV28; J: TRBJ2-1; size: -; D: -
CDR3: CASSLQGNSPLHF; DNA: TGTGCCAGCAGTTTGCAGGGGAATTCACCCCTCCACTTT; V: TRBV12-3/TRBV12-4; J: TRBJ1-6; size: -; D: -
CDR3: CASSQDGRARPYNEQFF; DNA: TGTGCCAGCAGCCAAGACGGGAGGGCCCGCCCCTACAATGAGCAGTTCTTC; V: TRBV3-1/TRBV3-2; J: TRBJ2-1; size: -; D: TRBD2
CDR3: CASSLAGGPSGNTIYF; DNA: TGTGCCAGCAGCTTAGCGGGGGGTCCCTCTGGAAACACCATATATTTT; V: TRBV7-9; J: TRBJ1-3; size: few; D: -
CDR3: CASSQEMAGMNTEAFF; DNA: TGTGCCAGCAGCCAAGAGATGGCAGGGATGAACACTGAAGCTTTCTTT; V: TRBV14; J: TRBJ1-1; size: -; D: -
CDR3: CASSQELVLAPRFNEQFF; DNA: TGCGCCAGCAGCCAAGAGTTAGTCCTAGCGCCTCGTTTCAATGAGCAGTTCTTC; V: TRBV4-3; J: TRBJ2-1; size: -; D: -
CDR3: CASSLSLSGGLYTGELFF; DNA: TGTGCCAGCAGTTTATCACTCTCCGGAGGACTCTACACCGGGGAGCTGTTTTTT; V: TRBV27; J: TRBJ2-2; size: -; D: -
CDR3: CASSVGQGYYEQYF; DNA: TGTGCCAGCTCAGTGGGACAGGGATACTACGAGCAGTACTTC; V: TRBV18; J: TRBJ2-7; size: -; D: TRBD1
CDR3: CASSQSRSNEQFF; DNA: TGTGCCAGCAGCCAATCTAGGAGCAATGAGCAGTTCTTC; V: TRBV16; J: TRBJ2-1; size: -; D: -
CDR3: CASSEQGNQPQHF; DNA: TGTGCCAGCAGTGAGCAGGGTAATCAGCCCCAGCATTTT; V: TRBV25-1; J: TRBJ1-5; size: -; D: -
CDR3: CASSLAFGLAGNNEQFF; DNA: TGTGCCAGCAGCTTAGCGTTCGGGCTAGCGGGTAACAATGAGCAGTTCTTC; V: TRBV7-2; J: TRBJ2-1; size: -; D: TRBD2
CDR3: CASEKYGQANTEAFF; DNA: TGTGCTAGTGAGAAGTATGGGCAGGCAAACACTGAAGCTTTCTTT; V: TRBV12-5; J: TRBJ1-1; size: -; D: -
CDR3: CASSLIGNTEAFF; DNA: TGTGCCAGCAGTTTAATCGGGAACACTGAAGCTTTCTTT; V: TRBV12-3/TRBV12-4; J: TRBJ1-1; size: -; D: -
CDR3: CASSEAPRGNQPQHF; DNA: TGTGCCAGCAGTGAAGCGCCCAGGGGCAATCAGCCCCAGCATTTT; V: TRBV6-1; J: TRBJ1-5; size: once; D: -
CDR3: CASSREVNGNYEQYF; DNA: TGTGCCAGCAGCCGGGAAGTGAACGGTAACTACGAGCAGTACTTC; V: TRBV7-3; J: TRBJ2-7; size: -; D: -
CDR3: CASSQGQIYEQYF; DNA: TGTGCCAGCAGTCAGGGACAGATCTACGAGCAGTACTTC; V: TRBV12-3/TRBV12-4; J: TRBJ2-7; size: -; D: TRBD1
CDR3: CASSPMDLAGYTF; DNA: TGTGCCAGCTCACCGATGGACCTAGCGGGCTACACCTTC; V: TRBV18; J: TRBJ1-2; size: -; D: -
CDR3: CASSQVNLVSYNEQFF; DNA: TGCGCCAGCAGCCAAGTCAATTTAGTCTCCTACAATGAGCAGTTCTTC; V: TRBV4-1; J: TRBJ2-1; size: -; D: -
CDR3: CASSSVPTSGFEQFF; DNA: TGTGCCAGCAGTTCAGTCCCGACTAGCGGGTTTGAGCAGTTCTTC; V: TRBV7-3; J: TRBJ2-1; size: -; D: TRBD2
CDR3: CASSVAAGGTYNEQFF; DNA: TGTGCCAGCAGCGTAGCGGCGGGGGGAACCTACAATGAGCAGTTCTTC; V: TRBV9; J: TRBJ2-1; size: -; D: TRBD2
CDR3: CASSTRGLFDGEAFF; DNA: TGTGCCAGTAGTACCAGGGGGCTGTTCGACGGTGAAGCTTTCTTT; V: TRBV19; J: TRBJ1-1; size: once; D: TRBD1
CDR3: CASSSSGQASYGYTF; DNA: TGTGCCAGCAGCTCCTCGGGACAGGCGTCCTATGGCTACACCTTC; V: TRBV7-2; J: TRBJ1-2; size: -; D: TRBD1
CDR3: CASSEHLGGGGEQYF; DNA: TGTGCCAGCAGTGAACATTTAGGAGGGGGGGGCGAGCAGTACTTC; V: TRBV2; J: TRBJ2-7; size: -; D: -
CDR3: CASSLGAGQGPDTQYF; DNA: TGTGCCAGCAGCTTAGGGGCGGGACAGGGCCCAGATACGCAGTATTTT; V: TRBV11-3; J: TRBJ2-3; size: once; D: TRBD1
CDR3: CASSSPTDTQYF; DNA: TGTGCCAGTTCCTCCCCTACAGATACGCAGTATTTT; V: TRBV18; J: TRBJ2-3; size: -; D: -
CDR3: CASSQNFGREAFF; DNA: TGTGCCAGCAGCCAAAACTTCGGCAGGGAAGCTTTCTTT; V: TRBV4-2; J: TRBJ1-1; size: -; D: -
CDR3: CASSRHISGANVLTF; DNA: TGCGCCAGCAGCCGACACATCTCTGGGGCCAACGTCCTGACTTTC; V: TRBV4-1; J: TRBJ2-6; size: -; D: -
CDR3: CASSPTSGRHEQFF; DNA: TGTGCCAGCAGCCCGACTAGCGGGAGGCATGAGCAGTTCTTC; V: TRBV7-2; J: TRBJ2-1; size: -; D: TRBD2
CDR3: CASSNRQASYNEQFF; DNA: TGTGCCAGCAGTAACCGACAGGCCTCCTACAATGAGCAGTTCTTC; V: TRBV6-5; J: TRBJ2-1; size: -; D: -